These 26 T cell receptor beta chains originate from one sample sequenced in a study of spatial heterogeneity in lung cancer. Time point given: sample taken at primary tumor resection. TCRdb reprocessed the 5' RACE reads with MiXCR, giving one entry per CDR3 protein. The table lists 40,000 to 55,000 distinct CDR3 sequences, about 13% of them singletons. Sequences were derived from PBMCs, sampled at surgery. All receptors derive from a male donor with early-stage non-small cell lung cancer.

This clonotype was counted only a few times. The chain carries TRBV7-9 and TRBJ1-1, with TRBD1 identical over 9 bases. The CDR3 contains 16 residues. Per germline, CDR1 SEHNR and CDR2 FQNEAQ (reference sequence). With V trimmed by 1 base and J by 2 bases, 5 bases remained unmatched. CDR3 region: CASSLEPGQGNTEAFF. The CDR3 nucleotides are TGTGCCAGCAGCTTAGAACCGGGACAGGGAAACACTGAAGCTTTCTTT.

This clonotype was seen repeatedly, ten times or more. This sequence joins TRBV5-1 and TRBJ2-7, with 14 bases fitting TRBD2. The CDR3 spans 14 residues. With V trimmed by 3 bases and J by 10 bases, 6 bases remained unmatched. Germline-derived CDR1 and CDR2 are SGHRS and YFSETQ. In nucleotides, the CDR3 is TGCGCCAGCAGCTGGGGGACTAGCGGGAGCGATCAGTACTTC. This codes for CASSWGTSGSDQYF. Looking up the rest from reference TRBV5-1 and TRBJ2-7 gives the full variable domain: KAGVTQTPRYLIKTRGQQVTLSCSPISGHRSVSWYQQTPGQGLQFLFEYFSETQRNKGNFPGRFSGRQFSNSRSEMNVSTLELGDSALYLCASSWGTSGSDQYFGPGTRLTVT.

This clonotype was seen a few times. The chain has TRBV20-1 and TRBJ2-3; D uncertain. This CDR3 is built from 14 residues. Germline-derived CDR1 and CDR2 are DFQATT and SNEGSKA (reference sequence). The V end was cut by 8 bases, the J end by 4 bases, with 19 bases between. CDR3 DNA sequence: TGCAGTCCTATGGGAACGCCCCTGGCAGATACGCAGTATTTT. Its translation is CSPMGTPLADTQYF.

In its sample, this clonotype was seen a few times. This chain uses TRBV13 with TRBJ2-2; TRBD2 agrees at 12 bases. The germline CDR1 and CDR2 sequences are PRHDT and FYEKMQ (reference sequence). J was trimmed by 7 bases and V by 5 bases; bases with no gene match: 11. The CDR3 loop spans 17 amino acids. CDR3 sequence (DNA): TGTGCCAGCAGCGGGAAAGGACTAGCGGGAATCAGCGGGGAGCTGTTTTTT. It translates to CASSGKGLAGISGELFF. The full variable domain, completed using reference TRBV13 and TRBJ2-2, is AAGVIQSPRHLIKEKRETATLKCYPIPRHDTVYWYQQGPGQDPQFLISFYEKMQSDKGSIPDRFSAQQFSDYHSELNMSSLELGDSALYFCASSGKGLAGISGELFFGEGSRLTVL.

The V and J genes are TRBV7-9 and TRBJ2-4; no reliable D call. In germline, CDR1 is SEHNR, CDR2 FQNEAQ (reference sequence). The CDR3 runs to 12 residues. Trimming removed 0 bases from V and 9 bases from J, with 6 bases in between. In DNA form, the CDR3 reads TGTGCCAGCAGCTTAGCCCGGGCCATTCAGTACTTC. This sequence encodes CASSLARAIQYF.

This clonotype was picked up many times. The chain employs TRBV28 and TRBJ2-7; 7 bases align to TRBD1. Germline CDR1 is MDHEN and CDR2 is SYDVKM. V lost 3 bases and J lost 0; bases outside the gene matches: 8. This CDR3 is 16 amino acids long. In DNA form, the CDR3 reads TGTGCCAGCAGTTTTAATATCGGGACAGCCTCCTACGAGCAGTACTTC. Translating gives CASSFNIGTASYEQYF.

The genes are TRBV7-9 and TRBJ2-3; 13 bases align to TRBD2. This CDR3 spans 17 amino acids. From germline, CDR1 is SEHNR and CDR2 FQNEAQ (reference sequence). Trimming at V came to 3 bases and at J to 6 bases, leaving 9 bases not matched to a gene. This chain's CDR3 is CASSFTTSGGTGDTQYF. As DNA, the CDR3 is TGTGCCAGCAGCTTCACGACTAGCGGGGGGACCGGGGATACGCAGTATTTT.

The table lists this clonotype with many counts. This rearrangement joins TRBV12-3 or TRBV12-4 to TRBJ1-1; D unresolved. The CDR3 covers 10 residues. V dropped 5 bases and J dropped 6 bases, with 4 bases sitting between them. The CDR3: CASSNAEAFF. The CDR3 bases are TGTGCCAGCAGTAACGCTGAAGCTTTCTTT.

The sample holds many counts of this clonotype. This chain connects TRBV23-1 to TRBJ2-7; no clear D gene. TRBV23-1 is identified as an open reading frame with a role that is uncertain. The CDR3 totals 12 residues. Trimming removed 3 bases from V and 4 bases from J, with 7 bases in between. DNA of the CDR3: TGCGCCAGCAGTCATCAGTGGTACGAGCAGTACTTC. Encoded protein: CASSHQWYEQYF.

The chain carries TRBV11-3 and TRBJ2-2; D remains ambiguous. Germline V gene lookup returns CDR1 SGHNT and CDR2 YENEEA. The CDR3 contains 14 residues. Trimming shortened V by 5 bases and J by 1 base, and 8 bases separated the two germline ends. The CDR3 bases are TGTGCCAGCAGCCCCAGACTGAACACCGGGGAGCTGTTTTTT. Residues: CASSPRLNTGELFF. Variable domain in full (rest from reference TRBV11-3 and TRBJ2-2): EAGVVQSPRYKIIEKKQPVAFWCNPISGHNTLYWYLQNLGQGPELLIRYENEEAVDDSQLPKDRFSAERLKGVDSTLKIQPAELGDSAVYLCASSPRLNTGELFFGEGSRLTVL.

This sequence joins TRBV7-9 and TRBJ2-1, with TRBD1 matching over 7 bases. The CDR3 spans 19 residues. CDR1 is SEHNR and CDR2 is FQNEAQ in the germline V gene (reference sequence). The V gene end was trimmed by 2 bases and the J gene end by 0 bases; junction bases not matched to a gene: 13. The CDR3 sequence: CASSLPIQGDGSSYNEQFF. CDR3 sequence (DNA): TGTGCCAGCAGCTTACCGATCCAGGGGGATGGAAGCTCCTACAATGAGCAGTTCTTC.

This chain joins TRBV28 and TRBJ1-2, with D hard to call. Trimming removed 5 bases from V and 5 bases from J, with 12 bases in between. Looked up from germline, CDR1 is MDHEN and CDR2 is SYDVKM. This CDR3 has 13 residues. The CDR3 loop reads CASSVTERYGYTF. CDR3 sequence (DNA): TGTGCCAGCAGTGTTACCGAGAGGTATGGCTACACCTTC.

On this clonotype: One end of the junction is discordant with germline, which a read error may explain. The gene calls are TRBV7-7 and TRBJ2-3, with a possible D match to TRBD2 (5 bases). The CDR3 totals 14 residues. In germline, CDR1 is SSHAT, CDR2 FNYEAQ (reference sequence). For the CDR3, the DNA is TGTGCTAGCAGCCCTAGCCGTGTGGCAGATACGCAGTATTTT. Translating it yields CASSPSRVADTQYF.

This clonotype was recorded many times. The chain carries TRBV7-9 and TRBJ1-2; possibly TRBD1 for D (5 bases). CDR1 and CDR2 from the germline V gene are SEHNR and FQNEAQ (reference sequence). V shed 5 bases and J shed 4 bases, with 14 bases lying between them. The CDR3 is 14 amino acids. DNA for the CDR3: TGTGCCAGCAGCACCTCGGCAGGGCCCTATGGCTACACCTTC. Its protein is CASSTSAGPYGYTF.

This clonotype was observed a few times. The rearrangement uses TRBV18 and TRBJ2-1, with D possibly TRBD1 on 6 matching bases. V lost 6 bases to trimming and J lost 5 bases, with 29 bases between them. The CDR3 covers 19 residues. Germline V gene data show CDR1 as KGHSH and CDR2 as LQKENI. The CDR3 protein is CASSPPRARGQGVHNEQFF. The DNA for the CDR3 is TGTGCCAGCTCCCCTCCGAGGGCCAGGGGCCAGGGTGTCCACAATGAGCAGTTCTTC.

This rearrangement joins TRBV7-6 to TRBJ2-1; unclear D gene. V gave up 5 bases and J gave up 7 bases, with 6 bases separating them. The CDR3 covers 11 residues. CDR1 SGHVS and CDR2 FNYEAQ come from the germline V gene. CDR3 sequence (DNA): TGTGCCAGCAGCCTTATAAATGAGCAGTTCTTC. Its translation: CASSLINEQFF.

V usage is TRBV7-2 and J usage is TRBJ1-2, with 9 bases aligning to TRBD1. V lost 3 bases, J lost 2 bases, and 1 base stayed unmatched. The CDR3 totals 14 residues. Germline assignment: CDR1 SGHTA and CDR2 FQGNSA. The CDR3 nucleotides read TGTGCCAGCAGCTTCGACAGGGGGAACTATGGCTACACCTTC. This gives the protein CASSFDRGNYGYTF.

The chain joins TRBV2 to TRBJ2-5; D ambiguous. Deletions cut 3 bases from V and 4 bases from J, with 12 bases between. The V gene's germline CDR1 is SNHLY and CDR2 FYNNEI. The CDR3 has 14 amino acids. CDR3: CASSDGRASETQYF. CDR3 DNA sequence: TGTGCCAGCAGTGATGGTAGGGCTTCAGAGACCCAGTACTTC. Variable domain in full (rest from reference TRBV2 and TRBJ2-5): EPEVTQTPSHQVTQMGQEVILRCVPISNHLYFYWYRQILGQKVEFLVSFYNNEISEKSEIFDDQFSVERPDGSNFTLKIRSTKLEDSAMYFCASSDGRASETQYFGPGTRLLVL.

At least ten counts were recorded for this clonotype. This sequence joins TRBV29-1 and TRBJ2-5, with 8 bases aligning to TRBD1. This CDR3 is built from 12 residues. V gave up 6 bases and J gave up 5 bases; unmatched junction bases: 5. CDR1 and CDR2 from the germline V gene are SQVTM and ANQGSEA. The CDR3 reads CSVDTGGETQYF. The DNA of the CDR3 is TGCAGCGTCGATACAGGGGGTGAGACCCAGTACTTC. The full variable domain, with the rest looked up from reference TRBV29-1 and TRBJ2-5, is SAVISQKPSRDICQRGTSLTIQCQVDSQVTMMFWYRQQPGQSLTLIATANQGSEATYESGFVIDKFPISRPNLTFSTLTVSNMSPEDSSIYLCSVDTGGETQYFGPGTRLLVL.

V and J are TRBV6-1 and TRBJ1-2; possible D gene TRBD1, 5 bases. The ends were cut back, 4 bases at V and 0 bases at J, with 6 bases in the middle. CDR3 length: 13 residues. Germline lookup yields CDR1 MNHNS and CDR2 SASEGT. The CDR3 sequence: CASSVGANYGYTF. CDR3 DNA: TGTGCCAGCAGTGTGGGGGCTAACTATGGCTACACCTTC.

This clonotype was counted ten times or more. Written as DNA, the CDR3 is TGTGCCAGCAGCTTACCTGGGAGCGGACTGTTTAAGTACGAGCAGTACTTC. This codes for CASSLPGSGLFKYEQYF. This sequence joins TRBV11-2 and TRBJ2-7; possible D gene TRBD2, 5 bases. Germline values: CDR1 SGHAT, CDR2 FQNNGV. V lost 2 bases and J lost 4, with 21 bases in between. This CDR3 is built from 17 residues.

This clonotype was seen many times. The chain carries TRBV28 and TRBJ2-7; TRBD2 agrees at 13 bases. Unmatched junction bases numbered 5, after V lost 6 bases and J lost 3 bases. The CDR3 runs to 15 residues. CDR1 is MDHEN, CDR2 SYDVKM, per germline. The CDR3 DNA is TGTGCCAGCAGACTAGGACTAGCGGGGGTCTACGAGCAGTACTTC. It codes for CASRLGLAGVYEQYF.

The sample holds many counts of this clonotype. This chain joins TRBV29-1 and TRBJ1-4, with TRBD1 as a possible D gene (5 bases). The CDR3 has 13 amino acids. The V gene lost 4 bases and the J gene lost 8 bases, with 14 bases spanning the gap. Germline CDR1 reads SQVTM; CDR2 reads ANQGSEA. The CDR3, as DNA: TGCAGCGTTGGGGAGGGGATAAGCGAAAAACTGTTTTTT. Its protein is CSVGEGISEKLFF.

V is TRBV6-6 and J is TRBJ1-1, with TRBD1 matching 7 bases. With 5 bases clipped from V and 5 bases from J, the junction kept 11 bases outside the gene matches. The length of the CDR3 is 15 residues. Germline CDR1 and CDR2: MNHNY and SVGAGI (reference sequence). This CDR3 is CASSGPTGVWTEAFF. DNA for the CDR3: TGTGCCAGCAGTGGTCCTACAGGGGTCTGGACTGAAGCTTTCTTT.

This clonotype was detected ten times or more. The rearrangement uses TRBV10-3 and TRBJ1-1, with unresolved D. Looked up from germline, CDR1 is ENHRY and CDR2 is SYGVKD. CDR3 length: 11 residues. V lost 11 bases to trimming and J lost 1 base, with 8 bases between them. CDR3 in DNA: TGTGCCGCTAGATCGAACACTGAAGCTTTCTTT. This gives the protein CAARSNTEAFF.

The chain joins TRBV19 to TRBJ1-5; 8 nucleotides line up with TRBD1. Germline CDR1 reads LNHDA; CDR2 reads SQIVND (reference sequence). This CDR3 comprises 15 residues. The V gene end was trimmed by 10 bases and the J gene end by 0 bases; junction bases not matched to a gene: 8. CDR3 coding DNA: TGTGCCACCCGGACAGGGCGGATTAGCAATCAGCCCCAGCATTTT. Protein product: CATRTGRISNQPQHF. Supplemented by reference TRBV19 and TRBJ1-5, the full variable domain reads DGGITQSPKYLFRKEGQNVTLSCEQNLNHDAMYWYRQDPGQGLRLIYYSQIVNDFQKGDIAEGYSVSREKKESFPLTVTSAQKNPTAFYLCATRTGRISNQPQHFGDGTRLSIL.